The T cell receptor beta chain described here comes from a study of blood T cell repertoires in COVID-19. Study as a whole: Some COVID-19 samples were acute and others convalescent; all came from the United States, Italy and Spain. PBMCs, B-cell-depleted T cells, or T cells provided the cDNA or gDNA that made up the material.

TCRdb keeps only in-frame clones here, not all; method: immunoSEQ multiplex PCR. The sample lists about 320,000 clones, 89% occurring once. V shed 4 bases, J shed 0 bases, and the junction held 5 bases outside the gene matches. This CDR3 has 17 residues. Germline assignment: CDR1 SGHTA and CDR2 FQGNSA. Cohort allocation depended upon clinical history that participants reported. Among Cohort 3 donors, those recovered had two negative PCRs, clearance, or symptom resolution. The receptor's source is a man aged 55-75 years who had recovered from COVID-19. Material for sequencing was PBMCs or T cells enriched from blood (not recorded which). This chain uses TRBV7-2 with TRBJ2-6; 8 positions agree with TRBD1. As DNA, the CDR3 is TGTGCCAGCAGCTGGACAGGGATACTCTCTGGGGCCAACGTCCTGACTTTC. Its translation is CASSWTGILSGANVLTF.